This TCR beta chain was sequenced during a study of technical replicates of blood from a handful of donors. Germline trimming cut 0 bases from V and 7 bases from J; bases unmatched to any gene: 5. Germline CDR1 SGHRS, CDR2 YFSETQ. CDR3 length: 17 residues. This clone was seen just once. TCRdb's table, derived via immunoSEQ multiplex PCR, lists solely in-frame clones and lacks some. The data contain 75,000 to 100,000 clones, about 94% of them seen just once; the ten biggest clones take up roughly 0.38%. This clonotype was sampled from a human donor in good health. The genes are TRBV5-1 and TRBJ2-1; TRBD2 matches at 15 bases. What was sequenced was T cells isolated from PBMCs. CDR3 sequence (DNA): TGCGCCAGCAGCTTGGGGGGACTAGCGGGAGGTAGGAATGAGCAGTTCTTC. As protein: CASSLGGLAGGRNEQFF.